The 10 T cell receptor beta chains below were found in one sample sequenced in a study of blood T cells in healthy people across ages. Combining a sample-barcoded 5' primer with a J-beta primer mix, a second PCR ran for about 7 to 11 cycles. One entry per CDR3 protein results from TCRdb running MiXCR on the 5' RACE reads. Among hundreds of thousands of distinct CDR3 sequences, roughly 25% were seen once, and the ten largest hold around 3%. This sample was shared with a second study, whose subject was T cells of mothers and their children.

The sequencing sample was made of blood. Receptor source: a boy between 10 and 17 years old in good health.

V and J are TRBV10-3 and TRBJ2-5; no reliable D call. Near its end, the DNA agrees better with TRBJ2-7, so the J call may be wrong. This CDR3 is built from 14 residues. The germline gives CDR1 ENHRY, CDR2 SYGVKD. CDR3 in amino acids: CAISATENSYEQYF. For the CDR3, the DNA is TGTGCCATCAGCGCTACAGAGAACTCCTACGAGCAGTACTTC.

The chain combines TRBV9 with TRBJ2-5, with 9 bases lining up with TRBD2. The CDR3 consists of 15 residues. The V gene end was trimmed by 3 bases and the J gene end by 5 bases; junction bases not matched to a gene: 8. Germline V gives CDR1 SGDLS, CDR2 YYNGEE. The CDR3 region is CASSDGGGARETQYF. CDR3 nucleotide sequence: TGTGCCAGCAGCGACGGCGGGGGGGCACGGGAGACCCAGTACTTC.

J is TRBJ2-5 and V is TRBV6-5; no firm D call. Germline-derived CDR1 and CDR2 are MNHEY and SVGAGI. The V gene lost 0 bases and the J gene lost 5 bases, with 7 bases spanning the gap. CDR3 length: 13 amino acids. CDR3 residues: CASSYSSFETQYF. CDR3 nucleotide sequence: TGTGCCAGCAGTTACTCATCTTTTGAGACCCAGTACTTC.

The rearrangement joins TRBV29-1 to TRBJ1-2; tentative D call: TRBD1 (5 bases). The CDR3 is 15 residues long. With 4 bases removed from V and 4 bases from J, the gap between germline ends came to 19 bases. Germline CDR1 is SQVTM and CDR2 is ANQGSEA. Here the CDR3 reads CSVGTWRGNGYGYTF. The CDR3 DNA follows: TGCAGCGTTGGGACTTGGAGGGGTAATGGCTATGGCTACACCTTC. Using reference TRBV29-1 and TRBJ1-2 for the parts outside the CDR3, the full variable domain is SAVISQKPSRDICQRGTSLTIQCQVDSQVTMMFWYRQQPGQSLTLIATANQGSEATYESGFVIDKFPISRPNLTFSTLTVSNMSPEDSSIYLCSVGTWRGNGYGYTFGSGTRLTVV.

The J gene is TRBJ2-5, the V gene TRBV7-9; 12 nucleotides align to TRBD1. CDR3 length: 15 residues. Trimming cost V 5 bases and J 4 bases; bases outside gene matches: 5. Germline CDR1 and CDR2: SEHNR and FQNEAQ (reference sequence). CDR3 loop: CASSQRDRGRETQYF. DNA of the CDR3: TGTGCCAGCAGCCAAAGGGACAGGGGGCGAGAGACCCAGTACTTC.

The V and J genes are TRBV14 and TRBJ2-1; 9 positions agree with TRBD1. CDR3 length: 18 amino acids. V shed 1 base, J shed 3 bases, and the junction held 10 bases outside the gene matches. The germline CDR1 and CDR2 sequences are SGHDN and FVKESK. CDR3 in amino acids: CASSQVGTGLGGYNEQFF. In DNA form, the CDR3 reads TGTGCCAGCAGCCAAGTTGGGACAGGGCTTGGGGGCTACAATGAGCAGTTCTTC. Complete variable domain (other parts from reference TRBV14 and TRBJ2-1): EAGVTQFPSHSVIEKGQTVTLRCDPISGHDNLYWYRRVMGKEIKFLLHFVKESKQDESGMPNNRFLAERTGGTYSTLKVQPAELEDSGVYFCASSQVGTGLGGYNEQFFGPGTRLTVL.

The chain is built from TRBV6-5 and TRBJ2-4, with D perhaps given as TRBD1 or TRBD2 (5 bases each). With 0 bases removed from V and 7 bases from J, the gap between germline ends came to 10 bases. Germline CDR1 is MNHEY and CDR2 is SVGAGI. The CDR3 runs 14 residues. CDR3 region: CASSYSPGTNIQYF. CDR3 nucleotides: TGTGCCAGCAGTTACTCCCCAGGGACCAACATTCAGTACTTC.

This clonotype was found many times. The V gene is TRBV4-2, the J gene TRBJ2-6; D remains ambiguous. CDR3 length: 16 residues. Germline CDR1 LGHNA, CDR2 YNFKEQ. V lost 0 bases to trimming and J lost 4 bases, with 10 bases between them. CDR3 bases: TGTGCCAGCAGCCAAGATGTCACGGCCGGGGCCAACGTCCTGACTTTC. Translating gives CASSQDVTAGANVLTF.

The V and J genes are TRBV4-1 and TRBJ2-7; perhaps TRBD2 as D (6 bases). V was cut by 0 bases and J by 0 bases, with 9 bases left in between. This CDR3 region has 15 residues. CDR1 is MGHRA, CDR2 YSYEKL, per germline. This CDR3 is CASSQEEGPSYEQYF. CDR3 DNA sequence: TGCGCCAGCAGCCAAGAGGAGGGGCCCTCCTACGAGCAGTACTTC.

This clonotype showed up just a few times. V usage is TRBV5-1 and J usage is TRBJ1-1; tentatively, D is TRBD1 (5 bases). The CDR3 consists of 15 residues. Germline CDR1 SGHRS, CDR2 YFSETQ. V lost 0 bases and J 6 bases, leaving 15 bases between the germline ends. The DNA of the CDR3 is TGCGCCAGCAGCTTGGAAGGGACCGGCAGGGCTGAAGCTTTCTTT. Protein product: CASSLEGTGRAEAFF.